These T cell receptor beta chains were read from a single sample in a study of blood T cell repertoires in COVID-19. Assay: immunoSEQ multiplex PCR; the TCRdb copy retains only in-frame clones and omits some. The table includes a few hundred thousand clones, 70% to 85% detected once. Material for sequencing was peripheral blood. These receptors originate from a woman of 80 years or more with acute or convalescent COVID-19. Both conserved end residues are part of each CDR3. Each record gives: D gene, clone size, V gene, J gene, CDR3 protein, CDR3 DNA. D genes are given only for firm matches. Clone size is not always given. Where it is, it says once, few, many or a class for expanded clones.

-,-,TRBV4-3,TRBJ1-3,CASSQGGMRGNPGNTIYF,TGCGCCAGCAGCCAAGGGGGTATGCGGGGAAACCCTGGAAACACCATATATTTT
-,once,TRBV5-6,TRBJ1-2,CASSGQGRSYGYTF,TGTGCCAGCAGCGGGCAGGGCAGGTCCTATGGCTACACCTTC
-,-,TRBV7-9,TRBJ2-3,CASSLAHGGGTDTQYF,TGTGCCAGCAGCTTAGCGCACGGGGGAGGTACAGATACGCAGTATTTT
-,-,TRBV2,TRBJ2-6,CATRFSGANVLTF,TGTGCCACCCGTTTCTCTGGGGCCAACGTCCTGACTTTC
-,-,TRBV6-2/TRBV6-3,TRBJ1-4,CASSYPIRGNANEKLFF,TGTGCCAGCAGTTACCCGATCCGGGGGAATGCTAATGAAAAACTGTTTTTT
TRBD1,once,TRBV6-5,TRBJ2-3,CASSQAQGTADTQYF,TGTGCCAGCAGCCAAGCACAGGGGACCGCAGATACGCAGTATTTT
-,-,TRBV6-5,TRBJ2-5,CATEERPRDQYF,TGTGCTACCGAGGAACGGCCCCGGGACCAGTACTTC
TRBD1,-,TRBV2,TRBJ1-2,CASRAGTAYGYTF,TGTGCCAGCAGAGCCGGGACAGCCTATGGCTACACCTTC
TRBD1,-,TRBV6-5,TRBJ1-6,CASSGDRGRSPLHF,TGTGCCAGCAGCGGAGACAGGGGGAGGTCACCCCTCCACTTT
TRBD1,few,TRBV10-2,TRBJ2-1,CASSESLRTGFFHEQFF,TGCGCCAGCAGTGAAAGCTTGAGGACAGGGTTTTTCCATGAGCAGTTCTTC
TRBD1,-,TRBV19,TRBJ1-6,CASSAGQGTPLHF,TGTGCCAGTAGTGCGGGACAGGGGACACCCCTCCACTTT
-,once,TRBV12-3/TRBV12-4,TRBJ1-1,CASSRRENTEAFF,TGTGCCAGCAGTCGGCGGGAGAACACTGAAGCTTTCTTT
-,-,TRBV5-1,TRBJ2-7,CASSLEGSGIIGSYEQYF,TGCGCCAGCAGCTTGGAAGGTTCAGGGATTATTGGCTCCTACGAGCAGTACTTC
TRBD1,-,TRBV6-5,TRBJ2-5,CASSLTGGRETQYF,TGTGCCAGCAGCCTAACAGGGGGTCGAGAGACCCAGTACTTC
-,-,TRBV7-9,TRBJ1-1,CASSLGAGSTEAFF,TGTGCCAGCAGCTTAGGTGCTGGGAGCACTGAAGCTTTCTTT
TRBD2,few,TRBV6-6,TRBJ2-5,CASRPTARGEKTQYF,TGTGCCAGCAGGCCAACGGCCCGGGGGGAAAAGACCCAGTACTTC
-,few,TRBV27,TRBJ1-5,CASSYGGGNQPQHF,TGTGCCAGCAGTTATGGGGGCGGCAATCAGCCCCAGCATTTT
-,-,TRBV6-1,TRBJ1-2,CASSEVGRWGYTF,TGTGCCAGCAGTGAAGTCGGCAGGTGGGGCTACACCTTC
-,-,TRBV7-2,TRBJ1-2,CASSLAVGGSYGYTF,TGTGCCAGCAGCTTAGCAGTGGGGGGGTCCTATGGCTACACCTTC
-,-,TRBV27,TRBJ1-1,CASSPQIGQILNTEAFF,TGTGCCAGCAGTCCCCAGATCGGACAGATCTTGAACACTGAAGCTTTCTTT
-,-,TRBV13,TRBJ2-7,CASSLVPRSEQYF,TGTGCCAGCAGCTTAGTCCCTCGTAGCGAGCAGTACTTC
TRBD1,-,TRBV3-1/TRBV3-2,TRBJ1-6,CASSRTGGNSPLHF,TGTGCCAGCAGCCGGACAGGGGGGAATTCACCCCTCCACTTT
-,-,TRBV2,TRBJ1-6,CASSEPTFRGGSPLHF,TGTGCCAGCAGTGAGCCAACCTTCCGGGGGGGCTCACCCCTCCACTTT
TRBD2,-,TRBV6-2/TRBV6-3,TRBJ2-7,CASSYRGGKIYEQYF,TGTGCCAGCAGTTACCGGGGAGGGAAGATCTACGAGCAGTACTTC
-,once,TRBV12-3/TRBV12-4,TRBJ2-3,CASSQTTDTQYF,TGTGCCAGCAGCCAGACAACAGATACGCAGTATTTT
TRBD2,-,TRBV12-3/TRBV12-4,TRBJ2-1,CASSLSGGREQFF,TGTGCCAGCAGTTTATCGGGGGGGCGTGAGCAGTTCTTC
TRBD2,-,TRBV25-1,TRBJ2-5,CARSELAGHQETQYF,TGTGCCAGGTCAGAGCTAGCGGGTCATCAAGAGACCCAGTACTTC
-,-,TRBV5-1,TRBJ2-6,CASSLGLLQISGANVLTF,TGCGCCAGCAGCTTAGGACTGCTACAAATCTCTGGGGCCAACGTCCTGACTTTC
TRBD2,-,TRBV2,TRBJ2-3,CASRLADTQYF,TGTGCCAGCCGACTAGCTGATACGCAGTATTTT
-,-,TRBV5-8,TRBJ1-6,CASSHRGSPLHF,TGTGCCAGCAGCCATCGGGGTTCACCCCTCCACTTT
TRBD1,-,TRBV18,TRBJ2-3,CASSPSDRVDLYTQYF,TGTGCCAGCTCACCGAGCGACAGGGTGGATTTATATACGCAGTATTTT
-,many,TRBV2,TRBJ1-1,CASSEQRANTEAFF,TGTGCCAGCAGTGAGCAACGAGCGAACACTGAAGCTTTCTTT
-,-,TRBV19,TRBJ2-5,CASNMGLGETQYF,TGTGCCAGTAATATGGGGCTCGGAGAGACCCAGTACTTC
-,-,TRBV6-5,TRBJ1-4,CASSPGDEKLFF,TGTGCCAGCAGCCCGGGGGATGAAAAACTGTTTTTT
-,-,TRBV3-1/TRBV3-2,TRBJ2-3,CASSQQGNTQYF,TGTGCCAGCAGCCAACAGGGCAATACGCAGTATTTT
-,-,TRBV11-2,TRBJ2-2,CASSPWTLNTGELFF,TGTGCCAGCAGCCCCTGGACTTTGAACACCGGGGAGCTGTTTTTT
TRBD1,-,TRBV4-1,TRBJ1-4,CASSQKQGGVEKLFF,TGCGCCAGCAGCCAGAAACAGGGGGGGGTGGAAAAACTGTTTTTT
-,-,TRBV2,TRBJ1-6,CASSSQGGGVWSPLHF,TGTGCCAGCAGTTCACAGGGTGGTGGGGTATGGTCACCCCTCCACTTT
TRBD1,-,TRBV24-1,TRBJ1-2,CATSDPDRDYGYTF,TGTGCCACCAGTGACCCCGACAGGGACTATGGCTACACCTTC
-,-,TRBV2,TRBJ1-1,CASRTDGVNTEAFF,TGTGCCAGCAGAACGGACGGGGTGAACACTGAAGCTTTCTTT
-,-,TRBV12-3/TRBV12-4,TRBJ2-7,CASSFNYEQYF,TGTGCCAGCAGTTTTAACTACGAGCAGTACTTC
TRBD2,-,TRBV3-1/TRBV3-2,TRBJ2-1,CASSRVSGSPYNEQFF,TGTGCCAGCAGCCGGGTTAGCGGGAGTCCCTACAATGAGCAGTTCTTC
TRBD2,-,TRBV6-2/TRBV6-3,TRBJ2-1,CASSSLGGSGNNEQFF,TGTGCCAGCAGTTCCCTTGGCGGGAGCGGAAACAATGAGCAGTTCTTC
-,-,TRBV6-6,TRBJ1-2,CASRLQQGRGNYGYTF,TGTGCCAGCAGGCTCCAACAGGGAAGGGGCAACTATGGCTACACCTTC
TRBD2,-,TRBV27,TRBJ2-3,CASSLRAQALAGSPSTDTQYF,TGTGCCAGCAGTTTAAGGGCCCAAGCTTTAGCGGGGAGTCCTAGCACAGATACGCAGTATTTT
TRBD2,-,TRBV5-5,TRBJ2-3,CASSLSGGAGDTQYF,TGTGCCAGCAGCCTTAGCGGGGGGGCTGGGGATACGCAGTATTTT
-,-,TRBV19,TRBJ2-5,CASSSRRRGSVQTQYF,TGTGCCAGTAGTTCCCGCCGCAGGGGATCCGTCCAGACCCAGTACTTC
-,-,TRBV3-1/TRBV3-2,TRBJ1-5,CASSQDYGNQPQHF,TGTGCCAGCAGCCAAGATTACGGTAATCAGCCCCAGCATTTT
-,-,TRBV2,TRBJ2-2,CASSAKLNTGELFF,TGTGCCAGCAGCGCGAAACTGAACACCGGGGAGCTGTTTTTT
-,-,TRBV2,TRBJ1-2,CASSGGPDGFYGYTF,TGTGCCAGCAGTGGAGGCCCGGATGGATTCTATGGCTACACCTTC
-,-,TRBV6-7,TRBJ1-5,CASSYIEGGNSNQPQHF,TGTGCCAGCAGTTACATCGAGGGGGGGAATAGCAATCAGCCCCAGCATTTT
-,few,TRBV5-6,TRBJ1-3,CASSFWGRNSGNTIYF,TGTGCGAGCAGCTTCTGGGGGCGGAACTCTGGAAACACCATATATTTT
-,-,TRBV19,TRBJ2-2,CASSTGKFTRGPDRTGELFF,TGTGCCAGTAGTACCGGGAAATTCACCAGGGGCCCAGACCGAACCGGGGAGCTGTTTTTT
-,few,TRBV2,TRBJ2-7,CASSVTGGEQYF,TGTGCCAGCAGTGTTACGGGTGGCGAGCAGTACTTC
-,-,TRBV4-2,TRBJ1-6,CASSPYYNSPLHF,TGTGCCAGCAGCCCTTACTATAATTCACCCCTCCACTTT
-,-,TRBV14,TRBJ1-4,CASSQEGVVLFF,TGTGCCAGCAGCCAAGAAGGGGTAGTACTGTTTTTT
TRBD1,few,TRBV7-2,TRBJ1-2,CASSPGQGTFYGYTF,TGTGCCAGCAGCCCGGGACAGGGCACTTTCTATGGCTACACCTTC